These 26 T cell receptor beta chains were all obtained from the same sample, sequenced in a study of T-cell memory formation after mild COVID-19. TCRdb passed the 5' RACE reads through MiXCR, listing each CDR3 protein once. The data show under 400,000 distinct CDR3 sequences, over 20% seen once. Sequencing input: PBMCs or a T cell subset sorted from them (not recorded which). Receptor source: an adult woman who had mild COVID-19 (a few samples of this study predate the infection). Cell type and time point are not known.

This clonotype was counted only a few times. The gene calls are TRBV7-2 and TRBJ2-3; 9 nucleotides line up with TRBD2. Trimming at V came to 5 bases and at J to 4 bases, leaving 4 bases not matched to a gene. Germline values: CDR1 SGHTA, CDR2 FQGNSA. There are 14 residues in the CDR3. CDR3 protein: CASSLSGRSDTQYF. Here the CDR3 DNA reads TGTGCCAGCAGCCTGAGCGGGAGGTCAGATACGCAGTATTTT. The full variable domain, its missing parts supplied by reference TRBV7-2 and TRBJ2-3, is GAGVSQSPSNKVTEKGKDVELRCDPISGHTALYWYRQSLGQGLEFLIYFQGNSAPDKSGLPSDRFSAERTGGSVSTLTIQRTQQEDSAVYLCASSLSGRSDTQYFGPGTRLTVL.

The CDR3 DNA follows: TGTGCCAGTAGTATAGGGGTTCACTCTGGGGCCAACGTCCTGACTTTC. This sequence encodes CASSIGVHSGANVLTF. The chain joins TRBV19 to TRBJ2-6; D call uncertain. The CDR3 covers 16 residues. From germline, CDR1 is LNHDA and CDR2 SQIVND (reference sequence). The V gene lost 1 base and the J gene lost 0 bases, with 7 bases spanning the gap.

The chain is built from TRBV30 and TRBJ1-1, with 12 positions matching TRBD1. This CDR3 is 14 amino acids long. Germline CDR1 reads GTSNPN; CDR2 reads SVGIG (reference sequence). Losses at the gene ends were 4 bases for V and 5 bases for J; bases not matched to a gene: 5. Written as DNA, the CDR3 is TGTGCCTGGAAGGGACAGGGGGCATGGACTGAAGCTTTCTTT. It encodes CAWKGQGAWTEAFF.

This clonotype was counted only a few times. The CDR3 here is CASSQDRYSYEQYF. The CDR3, as DNA: TGCGCCAGCAGCCAGGACAGGTACTCCTACGAGCAGTACTTC. V and J are TRBV5-1 and TRBJ2-7; 7 nucleotides line up with TRBD1. CDR1 and CDR2 (germline): SGHRS, YFSETQ. This CDR3 comprises 14 residues. Trimming took 4 bases from V and 0 from J; bases not matched to a gene: 4. The whole variable domain, remainder taken from reference TRBV5-1 and TRBJ2-7, is KAGVTQTPRYLIKTRGQQVTLSCSPISGHRSVSWYQQTPGQGLQFLFEYFSETQRNKGNFPGRFSGRQFSNSRSEMNVSTLELGDSALYLCASSQDRYSYEQYFGPGTRLTVT.

This chain joins TRBV30 and TRBJ2-7, with D maybe TRBD2 (5 bases). CDR1 and CDR2 from the germline V gene are GTSNPN and SVGIG (reference sequence). V shed 2 bases and J shed 3 bases, with 29 bases lying between them. This CDR3 is built from 19 residues. DNA of the CDR3: TGTGCCTGGAGTAGTAGAGAGAGAGATAGGAGGAGAGGGTTCTACGAGCAGTACTTC. It translates to CAWSSRERDRRRGFYEQYF.

This clonotype turned up a few times. V is TRBV20-1 and J is TRBJ2-3, with TRBD2 identical over 9 bases. This CDR3 has 13 amino acids. Germline V gives CDR1 DFQATT, CDR2 SNEGSKA (reference sequence). DNA of the CDR3: TGCAGCGCTTTAGCGGGGGTCACAGATACGCAGTATTTT. Its protein is CSALAGVTDTQYF.

This clonotype was seen more than once but under ten times. This chain links TRBV6-1 with TRBJ2-1, with 9 positions matching TRBD1. Germline V CDR1 and CDR2: MNHNS, SASEGT. Trimming took 7 bases from V and 3 from J; bases not matched to a gene: 7. The CDR3 loop spans 15 amino acids. DNA of the CDR3: TGTGCCAGCACCGCGGACAGGGGATTCTACAATGAGCAGTTCTTC. Translating it yields CASTADRGFYNEQFF.

The chain combines TRBV11-1 with TRBJ1-1, with D possibly being TRBD1 (5 bases). This CDR3 has 16 residues. V gave up 5 bases and J gave up 0 bases, with 16 bases separating them. Germline V lookup: CDR1 SGHAT, CDR2 FQDESV (reference sequence). CDR3 region: CASSLRLGGVNTEAFF. CDR3 sequence (DNA): TGTGCCAGCAGCCTACGGCTCGGGGGGGTGAACACTGAAGCTTTCTTT.

The CDR3 bases are TGTGCCAGCAGTGAATTATGGTCAGGGGGCGAGAATTCACCCCTCCACTTT. Translating it yields CASSELWSGGENSPLHF. This chain links TRBV6-1 with TRBJ1-6; TRBD1 matches at 8 bases. V was pared by 2 bases and J by 7 bases, with 10 bases of the junction left unmatched. Per germline, CDR1 MNHNS and CDR2 SASEGT. This CDR3 contains 17 residues.

This clonotype has a handful of counts. This rearrangement joins TRBV5-1 to TRBJ2-1; no definite D call. The germline CDR1 and CDR2 sequences are SGHRS and YFSETQ. The V end lost 1 base, the J end lost 0 bases, and 8 bases lay between the germline ends. This CDR3 is 15 amino acids long. This chain's CDR3 is CASSLPGSSYNEQFF. For the CDR3, the DNA is TGCGCCAGCAGCTTGCCAGGCAGCTCCTACAATGAGCAGTTCTTC.

The gene calls are TRBV12-3 or TRBV12-4 and TRBJ1-2; possible D gene TRBD1, 5 bases. Trimming pared 3 bases from V and 4 bases from J, leaving 9 bases between. This CDR3 is built from 13 residues. The CDR3 bases are TGTGCCAGCAGTTTTAGGGACGGCTATGGCTACACCTTC. Its protein is CASSFRDGYGYTF.

The sample holds many counts of this clonotype. This sequence joins TRBV20-1 and TRBJ2-1; TRBD2 matches at 7 bases. The germline CDR1 and CDR2 sequences are DFQATT and SNEGSKA (reference sequence). The CDR3 consists of 16 residues. V lost 6 bases and J lost 1; bases outside the gene matches: 12. CDR3: CSAGEGGIQSYNEQFF. As DNA, the CDR3 is TGCAGTGCCGGAGAGGGAGGGATCCAATCCTACAATGAGCAGTTCTTC.

This chain connects TRBV5-1 to TRBJ2-1, with D tentatively TRBD2 (5 bases). Trimming took 4 bases from V and 3 from J, leaving 8 bases between them. CDR1 is SGHRS and CDR2 is YFSETQ in the germline V gene. The CDR3 totals 13 residues. Here the CDR3 reads CASSRADYNEQFF. The DNA for the CDR3 is TGCGCCAGCAGCCGAGCGGACTACAATGAGCAGTTCTTC.

V usage is TRBV6-1 and J usage is TRBJ2-7; 8 positions agree with TRBD2. The CDR3 contains 13 residues. The germline CDR1 and CDR2 sequences are MNHNS and SASEGT. After removal of 8 bases from V and 3 bases from J, the junction contained 6 bases not matched to a gene. The CDR3 nucleotides read TGTGCCAGCGCGGGAGGCGGGGACTACGAGCAGTACTTC. Translated: CASAGGGDYEQYF.

The CDR3, as DNA: TGTGCCAGCATCAAGGAGAACCCGGGACAGGGGGCTACCGGGGAGCTGTTTTTT. Translating gives CASIKENPGQGATGELFF. The chain carries TRBV6-2 or TRBV6-3 and TRBJ2-2; 12 bases agree with TRBD1. The CDR3 runs 18 residues. After removal of 7 bases from V and 5 bases from J, the junction contained 14 bases not matched to a gene. The germline V gene has CDR1 MNHEY and CDR2 SVGEGT.

This clonotype has just a few counts. V and J are TRBV7-2 and TRBJ2-2; TRBD2 agrees at 8 bases. Germline loops: CDR1 SGHTA, CDR2 FQGNSA. The ends lost 6 bases at V and 9 bases at J; junction bases unmatched: 15. There are 16 residues in the CDR3. DNA of the CDR3: TGTGCCAGCAGACTAAAGCGGGAGCCCGGGTCCAGGGAGCTGTTTTTT. This codes for CASRLKREPGSRELFF.

This clonotype was seen a handful of times. The chain joins TRBV5-1 to TRBJ1-1; a possible D gene is TRBD1 (5 bases). Trimming left V 2 bases short and J 3 bases short, with 20 bases between. CDR1 is SGHRS, CDR2 YFSETQ, per germline. This CDR3 is built from 17 residues. The CDR3 DNA reads as TGCGCCAGCAGCTTCCATCCATCGGGGGTTACGTACACTGAAGCTTTCTTT. Its translation: CASSFHPSGVTYTEAFF.

Only a few counts were recorded for this clonotype. V and J are TRBV5-1 and TRBJ1-2; 7 bases are a match to TRBD1. The germline V gene has CDR1 SGHRS and CDR2 YFSETQ. J was trimmed by 6 bases and V by 4 bases; bases with no gene match: 18. This CDR3 comprises 17 residues. CDR3 DNA sequence: TGCGCCAGCAGCCTACCAAGGGACAGCCCTATCGGGGATGGCTACACCTTC. Amino acid sequence: CASSLPRDSPIGDGYTF.

V usage is TRBV20-1 and J usage is TRBJ2-5, with D possibly called TRBD1 or TRBD2 (5 bases each). CDR1 and CDR2 (germline): DFQATT, SNEGSKA (reference sequence). V dropped 3 bases and J dropped 5 bases, with 16 bases sitting between them. The CDR3 length is 14 residues. Here the CDR3 DNA reads TGCAGTGCTAGCTCCGGGTCGGGGACGGAGACCCAGTACTTC. Translated, it gives CSASSGSGTETQYF.

V and J are TRBV12-5 and TRBJ2-7, with 7 bases that match TRBD1. V shed 2 bases, J shed 4 bases, and the junction held 11 bases outside the gene matches. The CDR3 has 16 residues. Germline CDR1 LGHNT, CDR2 FRNRAP. CDR3 loop: CASGLPRQGVAYEQYF. CDR3 bases: TGTGCTAGTGGTTTGCCCCGACAGGGTGTCGCTTACGAGCAGTACTTC. The full variable domain, its missing parts supplied by reference TRBV12-5 and TRBJ2-7, is DARVTQTPRHKVTEMGQEVTMRCQPILGHNTVFWYRQTMMQGLELLAYFRNRAPLDDSGMPKDRFSAEMPDATLATLKIQPSEPRDSAVYFCASGLPRQGVAYEQYFGPGTRLTVT.

This clonotype was seen more than once but under ten times. The gene calls are TRBV6-2 or TRBV6-3 and TRBJ2-7; D unclear. V was pared by 2 bases and J by 4 bases, with 6 bases between. Germline V lookup: CDR1 MNHEY, CDR2 SVGEGT. The CDR3 runs 12 residues. The CDR3 loop reads CASSYVIYEQYF. DNA of the CDR3: TGTGCCAGCAGTTACGTGATATACGAGCAGTACTTC.

This clonotype was counted between two and nine times. The chain employs TRBV2 and TRBJ2-7; D tentatively fits TRBD1 or TRBD2 (6 bases each). Deletions cut 7 bases from V and 3 bases from J, with 13 bases between. CDR3 length: 13 residues. The germline CDR1 and CDR2 sequences are SNHLY and FYNNEI. CDR3 bases: TGTGCCAGCACCCCCGGGGGCGGCTACGAGCAGTACTTC. Its protein product is CASTPGGGYEQYF.

This clonotype was counted between two and nine times. The chain combines TRBV29-1 with TRBJ2-1; TRBD2 matches at 12 bases. Germline V gene lookup returns CDR1 SQVTM and CDR2 ANQGSEA. V shed 4 bases, J shed 8 bases, and the junction held 9 bases outside the gene matches. The length of the CDR3 is 15 residues. CDR3 nucleotides: TGCAGCGTTGCCTCCGGACTAGCGGGGCGCTATGAGCAGTTCTTC. This translates into CSVASGLAGRYEQFF.

The table lists this clonotype with a few counts. The genes are TRBV15 and TRBJ2-3; D ambiguous. The V gene's germline CDR1 is LNHNV and CDR2 YYDKDF (reference sequence). The CDR3 is 15 residues long. Trimming took 0 bases from V and 3 from J, leaving 10 bases between them. The CDR3 sequence is CATSREKARTDTQYF. The CDR3 region has the DNA TGTGCCACCAGCAGAGAAAAGGCCAGAACAGATACGCAGTATTTT.

The rearrangement joins TRBV18 to TRBJ2-1; no reliable D call. The V end was cut by 3 bases, the J end by 9 bases, with 15 bases between. The germline gives CDR1 KGHSH, CDR2 LQKENI. The CDR3 runs to 14 residues. CDR3: CASSPTVLAAEQFF. The DNA of the CDR3 is TGTGCCAGCTCACCGACGGTGCTGGCTGCTGAGCAGTTCTTC.

CDR3: CASSPLQFGKNNEQFF. Here the CDR3 DNA reads TGTGCCAGCAGCCCACTTCAGTTCGGGAAAAACAATGAGCAGTTCTTC. The chain is built from TRBV7-6 and TRBJ2-1, with D tentatively TRBD2 (5 bases). Germline assignment: CDR1 SGHVS and CDR2 FNYEAQ. The CDR3 runs to 16 residues. V was cut by 5 bases and J by 5 bases, with 19 bases left in between.